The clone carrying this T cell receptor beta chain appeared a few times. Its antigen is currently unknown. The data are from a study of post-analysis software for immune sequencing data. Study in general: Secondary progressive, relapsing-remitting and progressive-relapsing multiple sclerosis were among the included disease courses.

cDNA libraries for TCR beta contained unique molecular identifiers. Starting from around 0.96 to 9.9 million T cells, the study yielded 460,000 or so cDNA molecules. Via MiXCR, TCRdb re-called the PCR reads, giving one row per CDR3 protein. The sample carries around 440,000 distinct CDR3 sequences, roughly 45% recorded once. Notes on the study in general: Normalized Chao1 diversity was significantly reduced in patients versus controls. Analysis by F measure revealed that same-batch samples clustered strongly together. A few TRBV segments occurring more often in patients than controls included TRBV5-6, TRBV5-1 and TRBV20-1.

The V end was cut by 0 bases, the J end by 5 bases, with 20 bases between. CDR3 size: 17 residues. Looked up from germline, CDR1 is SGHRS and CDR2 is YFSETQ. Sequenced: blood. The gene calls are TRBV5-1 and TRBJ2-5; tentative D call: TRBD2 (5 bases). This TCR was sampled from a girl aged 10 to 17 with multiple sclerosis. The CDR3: CASSLVASGARRETQYF. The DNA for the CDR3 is TGCGCCAGCAGCTTGGTGGCGTCGGGTGCGAGGAGGGAGACCCAGTACTTC.